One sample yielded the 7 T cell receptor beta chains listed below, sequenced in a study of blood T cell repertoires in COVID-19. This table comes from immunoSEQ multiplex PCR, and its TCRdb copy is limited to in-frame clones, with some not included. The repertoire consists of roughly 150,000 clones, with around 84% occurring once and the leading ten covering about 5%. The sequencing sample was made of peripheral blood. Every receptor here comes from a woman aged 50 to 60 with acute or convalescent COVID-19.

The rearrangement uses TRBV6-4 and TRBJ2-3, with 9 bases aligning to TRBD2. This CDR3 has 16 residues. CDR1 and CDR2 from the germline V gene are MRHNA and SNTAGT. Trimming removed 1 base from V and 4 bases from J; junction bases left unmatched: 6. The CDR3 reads CASSDFGGGASDTQYF. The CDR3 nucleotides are TGTGCCAGCAGTGACTTTGGCGGGGGGGCATCAGATACGCAGTATTTT.

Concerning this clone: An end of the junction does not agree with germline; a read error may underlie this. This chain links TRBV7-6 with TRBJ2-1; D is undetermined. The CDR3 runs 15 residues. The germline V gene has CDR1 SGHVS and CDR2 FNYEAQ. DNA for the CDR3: TGTGCCAGCAGCTTAGGGCTCGACTCCGACAATGAGCAGTTCTTC. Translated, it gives CASSLGLDSDNEQFF.

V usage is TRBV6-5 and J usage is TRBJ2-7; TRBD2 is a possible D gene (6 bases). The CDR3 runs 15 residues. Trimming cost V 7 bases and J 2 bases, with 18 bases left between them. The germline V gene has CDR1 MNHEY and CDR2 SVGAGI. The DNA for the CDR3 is TGTGCCAGCAAAGGGGTTCGGACTACACCCTACGAGCAGTACTTC. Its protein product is CASKGVRTTPYEQYF.

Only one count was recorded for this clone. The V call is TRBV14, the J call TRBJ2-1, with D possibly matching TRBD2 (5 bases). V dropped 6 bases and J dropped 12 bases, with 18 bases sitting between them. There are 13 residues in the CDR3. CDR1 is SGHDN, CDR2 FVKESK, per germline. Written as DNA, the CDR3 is TGTGCCAGCAGTCGAACTGAGGGCGTTGGGCAGTTCTTC. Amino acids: CASSRTEGVGQFF. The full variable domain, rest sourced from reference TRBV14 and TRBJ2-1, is EAGVTQFPSHSVIEKGQTVTLRCDPISGHDNLYWYRRVMGKEIKFLLHFVKESKQDESGMPNNRFLAERTGGTYSTLKVQPAELEDSGVYFCASSRTEGVGQFFGPGTRLTVL.

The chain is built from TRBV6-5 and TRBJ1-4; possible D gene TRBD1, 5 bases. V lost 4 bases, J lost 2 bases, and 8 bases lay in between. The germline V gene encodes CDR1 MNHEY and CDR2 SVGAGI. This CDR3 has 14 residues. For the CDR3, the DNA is TGTGCCAGCAGTTCAGGGTTTACTAATGAAAAACTGTTTTTT. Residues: CASSSGFTNEKLFF.

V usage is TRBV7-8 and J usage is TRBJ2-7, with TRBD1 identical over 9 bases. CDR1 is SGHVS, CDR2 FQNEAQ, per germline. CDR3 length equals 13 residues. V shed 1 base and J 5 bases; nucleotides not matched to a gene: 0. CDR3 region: CASSLGTGDEQYF. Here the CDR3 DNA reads TGTGCCAGCAGCTTAGGGACAGGGGACGAGCAGTACTTC.

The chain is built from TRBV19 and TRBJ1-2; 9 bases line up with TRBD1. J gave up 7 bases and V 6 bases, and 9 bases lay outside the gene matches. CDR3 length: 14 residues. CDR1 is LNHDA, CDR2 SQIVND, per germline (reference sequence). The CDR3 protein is CASSNPRDRVGYTF. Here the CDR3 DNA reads TGTGCCAGTAGCAACCCCCGGGACAGGGTTGGCTACACCTTC.